What follows describes a single T cell receptor beta chain. Per germline, CDR1 LGHDT and CDR2 YNNKEL (reference sequence). The length of the CDR3 is 17 residues. Trimming cost V 3 bases and J 0 bases, with 15 bases left between them. These data come from a study of blood T cell repertoires in COVID-19. Study overall: The United States, Italy and Spain supplied acute and convalescent COVID-19 samples. PBMCs, B-cell-depleted T cells, or T cells provided the cDNA or gDNA that made up the material.

The protocol was immunoSEQ multiplex PCR, while the TCRdb copy is restricted to in-frame clones and leaves out a portion. The sample has about 77,000 clones; around three quarters are singletons. V gene TRBV3-1 (or the pseudogene TRBV3-2) combines with J gene TRBJ1-3; D possibly corresponds to TRBD1 (6 bases). The sequence was obtained from a woman between 70 and 85 years old with acute or convalescent COVID-19. Sequencing was carried out using peripheral blood. The CDR3 reads CASSHPADSRSGNTIYF. The CDR3 nucleotides are TGTGCCAGCAGCCACCCCGCGGACAGCCGCTCTGGAAACACCATATATTTT.